This is a list of T cell receptor beta chains from one sample in a study of cytomegalovirus exposure and HLA in healthy donors. Sequencing was performed with immunoSEQ multiplex PCR; in TCRdb, only in-frame clones are kept and a portion is missing. The data show some 150,000 clones, 70% to 80% seen once. Sequences were obtained from PBMCs. Source of these receptors: a female donor in good health and CMV-seronegative. Both conserved end residues are part of each CDR3. The order of the fields is CDR3 length, D gene, V gene, J gene, clone size, CDR3 protein, CDR3 DNA. The D gene is left open where the match is weak. Part of the rows lack a size; the others show once, few, many or a class for expanded clones.

13,NA,TRBV30,TRBJ1-2,NA,CAWSGAPNYGYTF,TGTGCCTGGAGTGGAGCACCCAACTATGGCTACACCTTC
11,NA,TRBV28,TRBJ1-2,NA,CASSLSYGYTF,TGTGCCAGCAGTTTGAGCTATGGCTACACCTTC
14,TRBD2,TRBV30,TRBJ2-7,NA,CAWRWEGQGYEQYF,TGTGCCTGGAGGTGGGAGGGCCAGGGATACGAGCAGTACTTC
13,NA,TRBV7-3,TRBJ1-2,NA,CASSFSDSRGYTF,TGTGCCAGCAGCTTTTCGGACAGCCGGGGCTACACCTTC
13,NA,TRBV27,TRBJ1-2,NA,CASSLEAGYGYTF,TGTGCCAGCAGTTTAGAAGCAGGTTATGGCTACACCTTC
14,NA,TRBV6-5,TRBJ1-1,NA,CASSYMAGSGEAFF,TGTGCCAGCAGTTACATGGCAGGGTCGGGTGAAGCTTTCTTT
14,NA,TRBV19,TRBJ2-1,few,CASSIAGSYNEQFF,TGTGCCAGTAGTATAGCAGGGTCCTACAATGAGCAGTTCTTC
15,TRBD1,TRBV27,TRBJ2-3,NA,CASSSRGQGAWAQYF,TGTGCCAGCAGTTCCCGGGGTCAGGGGGCTTGGGCGCAGTATTTT
15,NA,TRBV4-3,TRBJ1-4,few,CASSQGNRDNEKLFF,TGCGCCAGCAGCCAAGGAAACAGGGACAATGAAAAACTGTTTTTT
16,TRBD1,TRBV27,TRBJ1-3,NA,CASSFLTGEDGNTIYF,TGTGCCAGCAGTTTCCTAACAGGGGAGGATGGAAACACCATATATTTT
14,NA,TRBV7-2,TRBJ1-1,NA,CASSSSTGNTEAFF,TGTGCCAGCAGCTCCTCCACCGGGAACACTGAAGCTTTCTTT
14,NA,TRBV28,TRBJ1-1,NA,CASSLFPGNTEAFF,TGTGCCAGCAGTTTATTTCCCGGGAACACTGAAGCTTTCTTT
15,NA,TRBV6-5,TRBJ1-1,few,CASSYQGSTGTEAFF,TGTGCCAGCAGTTACCAGGGGTCAACGGGCACTGAAGCTTTCTTT
17,TRBD2,TRBV5-1,TRBJ2-1,NA,CASSPLGTSGIGDEQFF,TGCGCCAGCAGCCCCCTGGGGACTAGCGGGATTGGGGATGAGCAGTTCTTC
18,NA,TRBV11-3,TRBJ2-5,NA,CASSITDRGHKHQETQYF,TGTGCCAGCAGTATTACGGACCGGGGACACAAGCACCAAGAGACCCAGTACTTC
12,NA,TRBV29-1,TRBJ2-7,NA,CSAANGDYEQYF,TGCAGCGCAGCAAACGGGGACTACGAGCAGTACTTC
15,NA,TRBV11-2,TRBJ1-5,few,CASSLGGRPNQPQHF,TGTGCCAGCAGCTTAGGCGGTCGGCCCAATCAGCCCCAGCATTTT
15,TRBD2,TRBV19,TRBJ2-1,NA,CASGRVSGPYNEQFF,TGTGCCAGTGGGAGGGTTAGCGGTCCCTACAATGAGCAGTTCTTC
15,TRBD1,TRBV28,TRBJ2-7,NA,CASSLFGGTGREQYF,TGTGCCAGCAGTTTATTTGGGGGGACAGGGCGAGAGCAGTACTTC
16,NA,TRBV11-2,TRBJ2-1,NA,CASSGYAGASYNEQFF,TGTGCCAGCAGCGGATACGCAGGGGCTTCCTACAATGAGCAGTTCTTC
14,NA,TRBV27,TRBJ1-1,few,CASSLRVWNTEAFF,TGTGCCAGCAGTTTACGGGTTTGGAACACTGAAGCTTTCTTT
16,TRBD2,TRBV4-1,TRBJ2-5,NA,CASSQGPAGDQETQYF,TGCGCCAGCAGCCAAGGTCCAGCGGGAGATCAAGAGACCCAGTACTTC
14,NA,TRBV10-3,TRBJ2-5,once,CAISEIAGGETQYF,TGTGCCATCAGTGAAATAGCTGGCGGGGAGACCCAGTACTTC
16,NA,TRBV27,TRBJ2-7,once,CASSSITGLGAYEQYF,TGTGCCAGCAGTTCAATCACAGGGTTAGGGGCCTACGAGCAGTACTTC
12,NA,TRBV29-1,TRBJ1-2,NA,CSVEVGRVGYPF,TGCAGCGTTGAAGTTGGCAGGGTCGGCTACCCCTTC